The clone carrying this TCR beta chain appeared many times. Its antigen is undetermined. These data belong to a study of blood T cells in healthy people across ages. Study-wide results and caveats: Both higher diversity and more naive CD4+ cells marked long-lived donors when set against aged donors. With age, beta diversity per million T cells declined roughly linearly, significantly by 35 to 40.

The second PCR ran about 6 to 12 cycles with a sample-barcoded 5' primer and J-beta primers. One entry per CDR3 protein results from TCRdb running MiXCR on the 5' RACE reads. The sample shows over 600,000 distinct CDR3 sequences, approximately 21% of them seen only once. Trimming shortened V by 1 base and J by 3 bases, and 7 bases separated the two germline ends. CDR3 size: 14 residues. Looked up from germline, CDR1 is LGHDT and CDR2 is YNNKEL (reference sequence). Caucasian, healthy and from Russia, the donors were aged between about 6 and 90. The authors extracted at least 6 micrograms of total RNA per sample.

Sequencing was performed on blood. This chain links TRBV3-1 with TRBJ2-1; D remains ambiguous. This clonotype originated in a man between 65 and 79 years old in good health. This CDR3 is CASSQGSVYNEQFF. In DNA, the CDR3 is TGTGCCAGCAGCCAAGGTTCAGTCTACAATGAGCAGTTCTTC.